This T cell receptor (beta chain) was recorded in a study of blood T cell repertoires in COVID-19. V shed 8 bases, J shed 6 bases, and the junction held 14 bases outside the gene matches. CDR1 MNHEY and CDR2 SMNVEV come from the germline V gene (reference sequence). This CDR3 spans 15 amino acids. Measured with immunoSEQ multiplex PCR; TCRdb has only the in-frame clones, and not every one. Of 360,000 or so clones in the sample, nearly 90% were seen once. The clonotype comes from a woman in her twenties or thirties who had recovered from COVID-19. This chain links TRBV27 with TRBJ1-2; 8 bases match TRBD1. Sequencing used PBMCs or T cells enriched from blood (not recorded which). The CDR3 reads CASRTRQGADNGYTF. Written as DNA, the CDR3 is TGTGCCAGCCGTACTAGGCAGGGGGCGGACAATGGCTACACCTTC.